There are many counts of the clone carrying this TCR beta chain. CDR3 length: 15 amino acids. CDR1 LNHDA and CDR2 SQIVND come from the germline V gene (reference sequence). V was trimmed by 4 bases and J by 0 bases, leaving 13 bases between them. The data belong to a study of metastatic and nonmetastatic thyroid tumors. Thyroid surgery took place with no prior treatment in any patient. TCRdb used MiXCR to call clones anew from the PCR reads. The repertoire consists of about 28,000 clones, with 24% occurring once and the leading ten covering roughly 14%. Sequenced input: blood. This rearrangement joins TRBV19 to TRBJ2-7, with unresolved D. This sequence was found in a female donor with papillary thyroid cancer or a benign thyroid nodule (not recorded which). Some clones in this sample may be carry-over from other donors' samples. CDR3 region: CASSSTVLSSYEQYF. CDR3 bases: TGTGCCAGTAGTAGCACAGTCCTTAGCTCCTACGAGCAGTACTTC.